The sequence of this T cell receptor beta chain was determined in a study of blood T cell repertoires in COVID-19. This CDR3 is 13 amino acids long. Germline V gene sequence: CDR1 SGHNT, CDR2 YENEEA. Trimming pared 5 bases from V and 10 bases from J, leaving 15 bases between. A few counts support this clone. TCRdb's table, derived via immunoSEQ multiplex PCR, lists solely in-frame clones and lacks some. The profile shows about 74,000 clones, roughly 84% of them singletons. Material for sequencing was peripheral blood. This clonotype was obtained from a woman of 80 years or more with active or convalescent COVID-19. V is TRBV11-3 and J is TRBJ2-1, with D unclear. The CDR3 spells CASSHSYLREQFF. The CDR3 DNA sequence: TGTGCCAGCAGCCATTCTTACCTCCGGGAGCAGTTCTTC.